This T cell receptor (beta chain) was documented in a study of OX40 agonist ivuxolimab in advanced cancers. Study-level background: Clinicians treated patients with ivuxolimab, an agonistic anti-OX40 (CD134) antibody. Findings of the study overall: In general, CD8+ T cells held more expanded clones than CD4+ did, on average.

Notes on this clone: The antigen is unknown.

The protocol was immunoSEQ multiplex PCR, while the TCRdb copy is restricted to in-frame clones and leaves out a portion. The data hold about 82,000 clones, with around 88% observed a single time. The origin of this receptor is an adult with an advanced solid tumor such as melanoma, head and neck, liver or kidney cancer. The sequencing here drew on CD4+ or CD8+ T cells sorted from blood, taken in a trial of the OX40 agonist ivuxolimab.

CDR3 in amino acids: CASSSPGRANEKLFF. CDR3 bases: TGTGCCAGCAGTTCACCAGGCCGTGCTAATGAAAAACTGTTTTTT. The genes are TRBV28 and TRBJ1-4; D call uncertain. The CDR3 spans 15 residues. The V gene's germline CDR1 is MDHEN and CDR2 SYDVKM. V was trimmed by 4 bases and J by 3 bases, leaving 12 bases between them. Full variable domain (missing parts from reference TRBV28 and TRBJ1-4): DVKVTQSSRYLVKRTGEKVFLECVQDMDHENMFWYRQDPGLGLRLIYFSYDVKMKEKGDIPEGYSVSREKKERFSLILESASTNQTSMYLCASSSPGRANEKLFFGSGTQLSVL.